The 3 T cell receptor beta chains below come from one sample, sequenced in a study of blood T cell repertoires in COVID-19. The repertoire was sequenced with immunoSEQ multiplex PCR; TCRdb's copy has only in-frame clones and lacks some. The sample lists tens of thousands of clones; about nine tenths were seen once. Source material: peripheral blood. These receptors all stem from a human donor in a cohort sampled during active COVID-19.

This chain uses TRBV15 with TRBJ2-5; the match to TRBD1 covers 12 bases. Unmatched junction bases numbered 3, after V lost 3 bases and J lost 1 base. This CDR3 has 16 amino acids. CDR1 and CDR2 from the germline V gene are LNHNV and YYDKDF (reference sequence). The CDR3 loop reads CATSRAGQGAQETQYF. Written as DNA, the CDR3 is TGTGCCACCAGCAGGGCGGGACAGGGGGCCCAAGAGACCCAGTACTTC. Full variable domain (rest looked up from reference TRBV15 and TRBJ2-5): DAMVIQNPRYQVTQFGKPVTLSCSQTLNHNVMYWYQQKSSQAPKLLFHYYDKDFNNEADTPDNFQSRRPNTSFCFLDIRSPGLGDTAMYLCATSRAGQGAQETQYFGPGTRLLVL.

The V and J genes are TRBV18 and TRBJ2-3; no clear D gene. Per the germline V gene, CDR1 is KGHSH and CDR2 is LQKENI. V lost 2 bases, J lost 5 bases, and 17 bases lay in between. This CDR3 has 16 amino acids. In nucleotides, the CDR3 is TGTGCCAGCTCACCAATCGCTTTACACCTTAAAGATACGCAGTATTTT. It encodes CASSPIALHLKDTQYF.

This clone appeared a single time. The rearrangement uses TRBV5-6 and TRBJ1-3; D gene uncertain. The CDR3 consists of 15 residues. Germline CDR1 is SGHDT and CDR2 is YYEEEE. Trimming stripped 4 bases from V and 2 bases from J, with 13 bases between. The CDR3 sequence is CASSAALGAGNTIYF. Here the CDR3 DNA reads TGTGCCAGCAGCGCGGCGTTGGGAGCTGGAAACACCATATATTTT.